The 17 T cell receptor beta chains given below trace back to one sample, sequenced in a study of shared clonotypes between healthy human individuals (dated by TCRdb to the early 2020s). The library was made by the immunoSEQ multiplex PCR assay. The source is immuneACCESS, and TCRdb retained only in-frame sequences with V and J called. Part of the clones is not carried over; for the studies checked, unresolved V genes explain less than half of this, and the remainder is unexplained. The sample table records fewer than 3 million clones; about nine tenths of these occur just once. The ten largest clones capture around 0.35% of the sample. The sequenced sample consisted of naive CD4+ T cells from PBMCs. In light of the paper, this sample's cell subset or site label describes: CD45RA+ positively selected. The receptors shown here come from a young man in good health. Some clones in this sample may be carry-over from other donors' samples.

This clone was counted once. The rearrangement joins TRBV5-1 to TRBJ2-5; TRBD1 aligns across 11 bases. Germline-derived CDR1 and CDR2 are SGHRS and YFSETQ. With V trimmed by 5 bases and J by 4 bases, 7 bases remained unmatched. The CDR3 is 15 amino acids. As DNA, the CDR3 is TGCGCCAGCAGACTTCGGACAGGGGGCTTAGAGACCCAGTACTTC. Amino acids: CASRLRTGGLETQYF.

The rearrangement joins TRBV14 to TRBJ2-2; D unclear. This CDR3 is built from 14 residues. Germline V gene data show CDR1 as SGHDN and CDR2 as FVKESK. With 2 bases removed from V and 1 base from J, the gap between germline ends came to 5 bases. The CDR3 DNA follows: TGTGCCAGCAGCCAATACCTGAACACCGGGGAGCTGTTTTTT. It encodes CASSQYLNTGELFF.

With regard to this clone: In the same sample, other DNA sequences code for this CDR3. The rearrangement uses TRBV11-3 and TRBJ2-2; no reliable D call. This CDR3 region has 15 residues. Germline assignment: CDR1 SGHNT and CDR2 YENEEA. V was cut by 5 bases and J by 1 base, with 11 bases left in between. In DNA, the CDR3 is TGTGCCAGCAGCCCCCGGACGGAGAACACCGGGGAGCTGTTTTTT. Protein sequence: CASSPRTENTGELFF.

The rearrangement links TRBV5-1 to TRBJ2-7; a weak D match, TRBD1 (5 bases). Germline V gene data show CDR1 as SGHRS and CDR2 as YFSETQ. Trimming pared 2 bases from V and 5 bases from J, leaving 11 bases between. The CDR3 extends over 13 amino acids. This CDR3 reads CASSFGLQDEQYF. The CDR3 DNA follows: TGCGCCAGCAGCTTTGGGCTACAGGACGAGCAGTACTTC.

The genes are TRBV5-4 and TRBJ1-4; D uncertain. The CDR3 spans 16 residues. Trimming stripped 3 bases from V and 3 bases from J, with 15 bases between. Germline-derived CDR1 and CDR2 are SGHNT and YYREEE (reference sequence). CDR3 region: CASSSLASGANEKLFF. In DNA form, the CDR3 reads TGTGCCAGCAGCTCCCTCGCGAGTGGGGCTAATGAAAAACTGTTTTTT.

The chain is built from TRBV5-1 and TRBJ2-5, with 7 bases lining up with TRBD1. Per germline, CDR1 SGHRS and CDR2 YFSETQ. The trim removed 10 bases at V and 10 bases at J, leaving 22 bases unmatched. This CDR3 has 15 residues. CDR3 coding DNA: TGCGCCTCAAACCCCCGGGACAGCGGTACTAAGGGCCAGTACTTC. It codes for CASNPRDSGTKGQYF.

Regarding this clone: An end of the junction differs from the germline gene, which may be a read error. The chain couples TRBV5-8 to TRBJ2-7, with D perhaps matching TRBD2 (5 bases). This CDR3 comprises 10 residues. Looked up from germline, CDR1 is SGHTS and CDR2 is YDEGEE. The CDR3 DNA is TGTGCCAGCAGTTGGGAGAGGTCAGACTTC. It codes for CASSWERSDF.

The chain joins TRBV6-5 to TRBJ1-1, with D perhaps TRBD1 (5 bases). This CDR3 spans 13 amino acids. Trimming left V 6 bases short and J 0 bases short, with 8 bases between. The germline CDR1 and CDR2 sequences are MNHEY and SVGAGI. CDR3 loop: CASSLDMNTEAFF. The CDR3 bases are TGTGCCAGCAGCCTGGACATGAACACTGAAGCTTTCTTT.

The chain employs TRBV5-1 and TRBJ2-1; 8 positions agree with TRBD2. Germline values: CDR1 SGHRS, CDR2 YFSETQ. The CDR3 is 17 amino acids. V lost 0 bases to trimming and J lost 7 bases; unmatched junction nucleotides: 12. The CDR3 coding sequence is TGCGCCAGCAGCTTGGCCAGGGGTAGCGGGACGGGTAATGAGCAGTTCTTC. Protein sequence: CASSLARGSGTGNEQFF.

This CDR3 reads CASSLGPGPPYEQYF. The CDR3 DNA sequence: TGTGCCAGCAGCTTAGGTCCGGGCCCTCCCTACGAGCAGTACTTC. The chain uses TRBV11-1 and TRBJ2-7, with D uncertain. Germline CDR1 reads SGHAT; CDR2 reads FQDESV (reference sequence). The length of the CDR3 is 15 residues. Between the trimmed V and J ends, which lost 1 base and 2 bases, there was a span of 12 bases. Full variable domain (rest looked up from reference TRBV11-1 and TRBJ2-7): EAEVAQSPRYKITEKSQAVAFWCDPISGHATLYWYRQILGQGPELLVQFQDESVVDDSQLPKDRFSAERLKGVDSTLKIQPAELGDSAMYLCASSLGPGPPYEQYFGPGTRLTVT.

The CDR3 DNA follows: TGCAGCGTGGCCCGCGACCACCCCGGAGGAGAGCAGTACTTC. Encoded protein: CSVARDHPGGEQYF. The V gene is TRBV29-1, the J gene TRBJ2-5; weak D call: TRBD2 (5 bases). CDR3 size: 14 residues. The germline V gene encodes CDR1 SQVTM and CDR2 ANQGSEA. V lost 6 bases and J lost 11, with 25 bases in between.

The V gene is TRBV5-8, the J gene TRBJ2-3; possibly TRBD2 for D (6 bases). Between the trimmed V and J ends, which lost 4 bases and 0 bases, there was a span of 12 bases. CDR3 length equals 15 residues. Per the germline V gene, CDR1 is SGHTS and CDR2 is YDEGEE. CDR3 bases: TGTGCCAGCAGCCTTTGGAGCGGGAGCACAGATACGCAGTATTTT. This translates into CASSLWSGSTDTQYF.

CDR3 loop: CASSYRGYGQETQYF. The CDR3 DNA reads as TGTGCCAGCAGTTACCGGGGATATGGGCAAGAGACCCAGTACTTC. The chain employs TRBV28 and TRBJ2-5, with D maybe TRBD2 (5 bases). CDR1 and CDR2 (germline): MDHEN, SYDVKM. The CDR3 is 15 amino acids. Deletions cut 4 bases from V and 2 bases from J, with 14 bases between.

This rearrangement joins TRBV6-5 to TRBJ2-7; D is possibly TRBD2 (6 bases). The CDR3 extends over 11 amino acids. Looked up from germline, CDR1 is MNHEY and CDR2 is SVGAGI. V was trimmed by 10 bases and J by 4 bases, leaving 11 bases between them. The CDR3 DNA reads TGTGCCACGGCGGGGCGTTACGAGCAGTACTTC. Translation gives CATAGRYEQYF.

The J gene is TRBJ2-5, the V gene TRBV11-1; 8 bases match TRBD1. The CDR3 runs to 18 residues. Trimming took 4 bases from V and 5 from J; bases not matched to a gene: 18. Germline V gene data show CDR1 as SGHAT and CDR2 as FQDESV (reference sequence). The CDR3 spells CASSSPEGQGGSVETQYF. CDR3 DNA sequence: TGTGCCAGCAGCTCGCCGGAAGGACAGGGCGGTTCGGTGGAGACCCAGTACTTC. The variable domain in full, with the rest retrieved from reference TRBV11-1 and TRBJ2-5, is EAEVAQSPRYKITEKSQAVAFWCDPISGHATLYWYRQILGQGPELLVQFQDESVVDDSQLPKDRFSAERLKGVDSTLKIQPAELGDSAMYLCASSSPEGQGGSVETQYFGPGTRLLVL.

V gene TRBV10-3 combines with J gene TRBJ1-2, with D tentatively TRBD1 (5 bases). Between the trimmed V and J ends, which lost 4 bases and 3 bases, there was a span of 9 bases. Germline CDR1 ENHRY, CDR2 SYGVKD. The CDR3 runs 13 residues. CDR3 loop: CAISVGPDYGYTF. CDR3 in DNA: TGTGCCATCAGTGTGGGGCCAGACTATGGCTACACCTTC.

This sequence joins TRBV5-1 and TRBJ2-7; tentative D call: TRBD1 (6 bases). Trimming pared 2 bases from V and 7 bases from J, leaving 10 bases between. The CDR3 extends over 12 amino acids. Germline V gene lookup returns CDR1 SGHRS and CDR2 YFSETQ. CDR3 DNA: TGCGCCAGCAGCTTCCCGAGGGGGGAGCAGTACTTC. Translating it yields CASSFPRGEQYF.